The 22 T cell receptor beta chains listed next were all sequenced from one sample in a study of blood T cell repertoires in COVID-19. Profiling relied on immunoSEQ multiplex PCR, and the TCRdb table lists in-frame clones only, not all of them. The sample includes about 33,000 clones, approximately 80% of them seen just once. Material for sequencing was peripheral blood. These receptors were collected from a man between 65 and 85 years old with acute or convalescent COVID-19.

The gene calls are TRBV6-5 and TRBJ1-2; 9 bases match TRBD1. J gave up 2 bases and V 1 base, and 2 bases lay outside the gene matches. Germline V gene sequence: CDR1 MNHEY, CDR2 SVGAGI. CDR3 length equals 15 residues. CDR3 protein: CASSYWTGENYGYTF. CDR3 DNA sequence: TGTGCCAGCAGTTACTGGACAGGGGAGAACTATGGCTACACCTTC.

The chain is built from TRBV27 and TRBJ1-1; D remains ambiguous. The CDR3 has 11 amino acids. Per the germline V gene, CDR1 is MNHEY and CDR2 is SMNVEV (reference sequence). Trimming stripped 7 bases from V and 11 bases from J, with 14 bases between. CDR3 in amino acids: CASTEELGAFF. The CDR3 DNA reads TGTGCCAGCACCGAGGAGTTGGGTGCTTTCTTT.

The chain recombines TRBV30 with TRBJ2-5; TRBD2 aligns across 8 bases. J was trimmed by 1 base and V by 5 bases; bases with no gene match: 15. This CDR3 spans 17 amino acids. Per germline, CDR1 GTSNPN and CDR2 SVGIG (reference sequence). The CDR3 DNA is TGTGCCTGGGCCCGGGGGCCCGGCGGGGGGCCCCAAGAGACCCAGTACTTC. It translates to CAWARGPGGGPQETQYF. Full variable domain (remainder filled in from reference TRBV30 and TRBJ2-5): SQTIHQWPATLVQPVGSPLSLECTVEGTSNPNLYWYRQAAGRGLQLLFYSVGIGQISSEVPQNLSASRPQDRQFILSSKKLLLSDSGFYLCAWARGPGGGPQETQYFGPGTRLLVL.

The V and J genes are TRBV11-2 and TRBJ1-6; TRBD1 agrees at 9 bases. CDR3 length equals 13 residues. V trimming: 7 bases; J trimming: 14 bases; junction bases outside the gene matches: 9. Germline CDR1 SGHAT, CDR2 FQNNGV. CDR3 bases: TGTGCCAGCACCGGGACAGGGACCTCTACCCTCCACTTT. It is translated as CASTGTGTSTLHF.

In its sample, this clone was seen a few times. DNA of the CDR3: TGTGCCAGCAGCTTAACGATGCACGGAGCCTCCTACAATGAGCAGTTCTTC. This codes for CASSLTMHGASYNEQFF. The gene calls are TRBV7-9 and TRBJ2-1; D not certain. V lost 2 bases and J 0 bases, leaving 14 bases between the germline ends. CDR1 is SEHNR, CDR2 FQNEAQ, per germline (reference sequence). The CDR3 has 17 amino acids. Full variable domain (outside the CDR3, taken from reference TRBV7-9 and TRBJ2-1): DTGVSQNPRHKITKRGQNVTFRCDPISEHNRLYWYRQTLGQGPEFLTYFQNEAQLEKSRLLSDRFSAERPKGSFSTLEIQRTEQGDSAMYLCASSLTMHGASYNEQFFGPGTRLTVL.

The chain has TRBV6-1 and TRBJ1-2, with D perhaps TRBD1 (5 bases). The CDR3 extends over 14 amino acids. The germline V and J ends were trimmed by 6 bases and 3 bases, with 14 bases remaining between them. Germline CDR1 MNHNS, CDR2 SASEGT. The CDR3: CASRLPGSDYGYTF. The CDR3 region has the DNA TGTGCCAGCAGGCTCCCAGGGTCTGACTATGGCTACACCTTC.

V and J are TRBV28 and TRBJ1-1; D remains ambiguous. The CDR3 length is 15 residues. Deletions cut 1 base from V and 1 base from J, with 10 bases between. Germline V gene sequence: CDR1 MDHEN, CDR2 SYDVKM. This CDR3 reads CASSLYLRKNTEAFF. CDR3 in DNA: TGTGCCAGCAGTTTATATCTCAGGAAGAACACTGAAGCTTTCTTT.

The rearrangement joins TRBV4-1 to TRBJ1-2, with TRBD1 matching 9 bases. Trimming at V came to 4 bases and at J to 0 bases, leaving 9 bases not matched to a gene. Looked up from germline, CDR1 is MGHRA and CDR2 is YSYEKL. This CDR3 comprises 17 residues. CDR3 amino acids: CASSRPDRGTPNYGYTF. The CDR3, as DNA: TGCGCCAGCAGCCGACCGGACAGGGGAACACCTAACTATGGCTACACCTTC.

J is TRBJ1-1 and V is TRBV13; D is uncertain. Germline assignment: CDR1 PRHDT and CDR2 FYEKMQ (reference sequence). The V end was cut by 2 bases, the J end by 7 bases, with 11 bases between. The length of the CDR3 is 13 residues. The CDR3, as DNA: TGTGCCAGCAGCTTACAGGAGGGCGGTGAAGCTTTCTTT. It yields the protein CASSLQEGGEAFF. Looking up the rest from reference TRBV13 and TRBJ1-1 gives the full variable domain: AAGVIQSPRHLIKEKRETATLKCYPIPRHDTVYWYQQGPGQDPQFLISFYEKMQSDKGSIPDRFSAQQFSDYHSELNMSSLELGDSALYFCASSLQEGGEAFFGQGTRLTVV.

V is TRBV4-1 and J is TRBJ2-7; maybe TRBD1 (6 bases). Per the germline V gene, CDR1 is MGHRA and CDR2 is YSYEKL. V was clipped by 4 bases and J by 1 base, with 20 bases between them. CDR3 length equals 17 residues. The CDR3 sequence: CASSPLGVQGFSYEQYF. CDR3 coding DNA: TGCGCCAGCAGCCCCTTAGGGGTACAGGGTTTTTCCTACGAGCAGTACTTC.

The rearrangement joins TRBV6-5 to TRBJ1-2, with 11 bases lining up with TRBD1. After removal of 7 bases from V and 4 bases from J, the junction contained 5 bases not matched to a gene. In germline, CDR1 is MNHEY, CDR2 SVGAGI. This CDR3 comprises 14 residues. CDR3 nucleotides: TGTGCCAGCAAAAGGACAGGGGGCTTCTATGGCTACACCTTC. As protein: CASKRTGGFYGYTF.

This rearrangement joins TRBV24-1 to TRBJ2-1, with TRBD1 as a possible D gene (6 bases). The germline V and J ends were trimmed by 4 bases and 12 bases, with 18 bases remaining between them. Germline V gives CDR1 KGHDR, CDR2 SFDVKD. The CDR3 loop spans 14 amino acids. The CDR3 region has the DNA TGTGCCACCAGTGACCCCGGACAGCCTCAAGGGCAGTTCTTC. This codes for CATSDPGQPQGQFF.

The chain links TRBV6-6 to TRBJ1-1, with 7 bases that match TRBD1. The CDR3 spans 15 residues. V was pared by 5 bases and J by 1 base, with 7 bases of the junction left unmatched. Per the germline V gene, CDR1 is MNHNY and CDR2 is SVGAGI (reference sequence). The CDR3 nucleotides read TGTGCCAGCAGTCCACCGGGACAGCGGAACACTGAAGCTTTCTTT. Translation gives CASSPPGQRNTEAFF.

This clone has a handful of counts. The V and J genes are TRBV3-1 (or the pseudogene TRBV3-2) and TRBJ2-7, with D tentatively TRBD1 (6 bases). V dropped 6 bases and J dropped 2 bases, with 17 bases sitting between them. CDR1 is LGHDT and CDR2 is YNNKEL in the germline V gene (reference sequence). This CDR3 spans 15 amino acids. In DNA, the CDR3 is TGTGCCAGCAGGCTACAGGGACGCCGTCCCTACGAGCAGTACTTC. Translated, it gives CASRLQGRRPYEQYF.

The chain is built from TRBV30 and TRBJ1-6; 8 bases match TRBD1. This CDR3 has 13 amino acids. With V trimmed by 3 bases and J by 6 bases, 1 base remained unmatched. CDR1 GTSNPN and CDR2 SVGIG come from the germline V gene (reference sequence). For the CDR3, the DNA is TGTGCCTGGAGGACAGGGGTTAATTCACCCCTCCACTTT. Translating gives CAWRTGVNSPLHF.

The CDR3 loop is CSALQGAEQYF. The CDR3 nucleotides read TGCAGTGCCTTACAGGGTGCCGAGCAGTACTTC. The J gene is TRBJ2-7, the V gene TRBV20-1; a weak D match, TRBD1 (6 bases). CDR1 is DFQATT, CDR2 SNEGSKA, per germline (reference sequence). Trimming shortened V by 6 bases and J by 6 bases, and 12 bases separated the two germline ends. This CDR3 has 11 amino acids.

This chain connects TRBV4-1 to TRBJ2-3, with a weak D call TRBD1 (5 bases). The CDR3 sequence is 15 residues long. Germline V lookup: CDR1 MGHRA, CDR2 YSYEKL. Trimming pared 1 base from V and 0 bases from J, leaving 8 bases between. CDR3 nucleotides: TGCGCCAGCAGCCAAGTGGGGCACAGCACAGATACGCAGTATTTT. Its translation is CASSQVGHSTDTQYF.

The table lists this clone with a count of one. The V gene is TRBV5-1, the J gene TRBJ2-1, with TRBD2 identical over 10 bases. Germline lookup yields CDR1 SGHRS and CDR2 YFSETQ. CDR3 length: 15 residues. The trim removed 4 bases at V and 6 bases at J, leaving 7 bases unmatched. The CDR3 spells CASSILAGDRNEQFF. CDR3 DNA sequence: TGCGCCAGCAGCATTCTAGCGGGAGATCGCAATGAGCAGTTCTTC. Complete variable domain (other parts from reference TRBV5-1 and TRBJ2-1): KAGVTQTPRYLIKTRGQQVTLSCSPISGHRSVSWYQQTPGQGLQFLFEYFSETQRNKGNFPGRFSGRQFSNSRSEMNVSTLELGDSALYLCASSILAGDRNEQFFGPGTRLTVL.

J is TRBJ1-4 and V is TRBV19; TRBD1 matches 7 bases. The CDR3 is made up of 15 amino acids. Germline assignment: CDR1 LNHDA and CDR2 SQIVND (reference sequence). The V and J ends lost 8 bases and 3 bases, in that order; junction bases with no gene match: 9. As DNA, the CDR3 is TGTGCCAGTGCGACCATCAGGGGGTCTAATGAAAAACTGTTTTTT. The encoded protein is CASATIRGSNEKLFF.

This clone has only one observation. The chain carries TRBV5-1 and TRBJ1-5; unclear D gene. Germline-derived CDR1 and CDR2 are SGHRS and YFSETQ. V dropped 5 bases and J dropped 0 bases, with 6 bases sitting between them. This CDR3 is 13 amino acids long. The CDR3 is CASSIDSNQPQHF. As DNA, the CDR3 is TGCGCCAGCAGTATAGATAGCAATCAGCCCCAGCATTTT. Full variable domain (remainder filled in from reference TRBV5-1 and TRBJ1-5): KAGVTQTPRYLIKTRGQQVTLSCSPISGHRSVSWYQQTPGQGLQFLFEYFSETQRNKGNFPGRFSGRQFSNSRSEMNVSTLELGDSALYLCASSIDSNQPQHFGDGTRLSIL.

The chain recombines TRBV2 with TRBJ2-3; 7 bases align to TRBD2. V dropped 7 bases and J dropped 2; count of bases not matched to a gene: 6. The germline CDR1 and CDR2 sequences are SNHLY and FYNNEI. The CDR3 runs to 14 residues. The CDR3 loop reads CASNQAGPTDTQYF. The CDR3 DNA sequence: TGTGCCAGCAACCAAGCGGGGCCCACAGATACGCAGTATTTT.

V usage is TRBV7-2 and J usage is TRBJ2-3; perhaps TRBD2 as D (5 bases). This CDR3 spans 13 amino acids. CDR1 is SGHTA, CDR2 FQGNSA, per germline. Between the trimmed V and J ends, which lost 1 base and 5 bases, there was a span of 7 bases. The CDR3 spells CASSLEREDTQYF. CDR3 coding DNA: TGTGCCAGCAGCTTAGAGAGGGAAGATACGCAGTATTTT.